The present T cell receptor beta chain was sequenced within a study of Graves' ophthalmopathy and Graves' hyperthyroidism. Study-level results: Blood also held most thyroid clonotypes expanded above 0.001 frequency.

This clonotype was seen only a few times. Antigen unknown. CDR1 LGHNA and CDR2 YSLEER come from the germline V gene. The CDR3 sequence is 16 residues long. V shed 3 bases, J shed 1 base, and the junction held 8 bases outside the gene matches. Amplified TCR beta CDR3 regions were obtained using RNA transcripts as template. First-round RT-PCR used HTBI primers; second-round multiplex PCR followed. Via MiXCR, TCRdb re-called the multiplex PCR reads, giving one row per CDR3 protein. This table holds about 400,000 distinct CDR3 sequences, around 20% found once. The PBMC fraction was derived from 9.5 to 10 ml of fresh peripheral blood.

The chain couples TRBV4-3 to TRBJ1-2, with 7 bases fitting TRBD1. Sequenced sample: peripheral blood. This sequence was found in a woman under 30 with Graves' ophthalmopathy. CDR3 sequence reads: CASSQDRDSGNYGYTF. For the CDR3, the DNA is TGCGCCAGCAGCCAGGACCGGGACAGCGGTAACTATGGCTACACCTTC.